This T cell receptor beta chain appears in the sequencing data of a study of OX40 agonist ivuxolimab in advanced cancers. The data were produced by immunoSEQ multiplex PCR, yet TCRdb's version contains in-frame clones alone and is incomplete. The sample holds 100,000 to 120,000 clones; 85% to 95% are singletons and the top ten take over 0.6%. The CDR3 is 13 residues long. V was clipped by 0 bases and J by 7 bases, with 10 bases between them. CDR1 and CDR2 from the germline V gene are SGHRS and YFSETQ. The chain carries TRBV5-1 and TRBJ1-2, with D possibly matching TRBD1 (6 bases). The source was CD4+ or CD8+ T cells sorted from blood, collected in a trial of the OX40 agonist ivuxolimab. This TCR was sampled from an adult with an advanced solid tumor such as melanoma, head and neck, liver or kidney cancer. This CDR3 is CASSLATGPGYTF. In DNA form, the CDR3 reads TGCGCCAGCAGCTTGGCCACAGGGCCTGGCTACACCTTC.